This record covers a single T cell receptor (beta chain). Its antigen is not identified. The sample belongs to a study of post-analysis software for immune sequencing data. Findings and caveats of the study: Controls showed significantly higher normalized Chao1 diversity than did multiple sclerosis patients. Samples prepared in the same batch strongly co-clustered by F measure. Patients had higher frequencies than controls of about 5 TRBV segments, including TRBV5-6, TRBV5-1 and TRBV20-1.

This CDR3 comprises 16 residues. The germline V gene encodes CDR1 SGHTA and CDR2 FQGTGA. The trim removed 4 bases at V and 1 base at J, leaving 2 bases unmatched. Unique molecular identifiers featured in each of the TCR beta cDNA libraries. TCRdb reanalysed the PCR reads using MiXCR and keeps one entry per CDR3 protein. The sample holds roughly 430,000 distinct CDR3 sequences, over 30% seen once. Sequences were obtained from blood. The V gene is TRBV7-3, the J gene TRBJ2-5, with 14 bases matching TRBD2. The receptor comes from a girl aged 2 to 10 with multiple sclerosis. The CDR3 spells CASSSGLAGGQETQYF. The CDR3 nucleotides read TGTGCCAGCAGCTCCGGACTAGCGGGGGGCCAAGAGACCCAGTACTTC.